A selection of T cell receptor beta chains follows, all from one sample in a study of blood T cells in healthy people across ages. TCRdb used MiXCR to reprocess the 5' RACE reads, holding one entry per CDR3 protein. The sample includes some 710,000 distinct CDR3 sequences, 20% to 25% of them seen just once. What was sequenced was blood. These receptors all come from a man aged 65 to 85 in good health. The CDR3 runs from the conserved cysteine through the conserved F or W. The D gene is left open where the match is weak. Not every row has a clone size; where given, it reads once, few, many or a size class.

TRBJ2-5 | few | - | TRBV7-6 | CASSLAPPTRTQETQYF | TGTGCCAGCAGCTTAGCCCCCCCGACTAGGACCCAAGAGACCCAGTACTTC
TRBJ2-2 | - | - | TRBV29-1 | CSVARSSNTGELFF | TGCAGCGTTGCCCGCAGCTCGAACACCGGGGAGCTGTTTTTT
TRBJ2-5 | - | - | TRBV10-2 | CASMSGGETQYF | TGCGCCAGCATGTCTGGGGGCGAGACCCAGTACTTC
TRBJ2-1 | few | TRBD2 | TRBV12-3/TRBV12-4 | CASRRPGLAGEIEQFF | TGTGCCAGCAGACGACCGGGACTAGCGGGAGAAATTGAGCAGTTCTTC
TRBJ1-2 | - | - | TRBV20-1 | CSASRGTRRGGYTF | TGCAGTGCTAGTCGGGGCACCCGACGAGGTGGCTACACCTTC
TRBJ1-2 | few | - | TRBV12-3/TRBV12-4 | CVSSTDLYGYTF | TGTGTCAGCAGTACGGACCTTTATGGCTACACCTTC
TRBJ2-3 | few | - | TRBV5-5 | CASSLDMGVLATQYF | TGTGCCAGCAGCTTGGACATGGGAGTACTCGCTACGCAGTATTTT
TRBJ2-5 | once | TRBD1 | TRBV11-2 | CASSLRGQFLKTQYF | TGTGCCAGCAGCTTAAGGGGACAGTTCCTAAAGACCCAGTACTTC
TRBJ1-5 | - | TRBD1 | TRBV5-1 | CASSLTGGGQPQHF | TGCGCCAGCAGCTTAACAGGGGGAGGTCAGCCCCAGCATTTT
TRBJ2-5 | many | - | TRBV7-9 | CASSLARDQETQYF | TGTGCCAGCAGCTTAGCTCGGGACCAAGAGACCCAGTACTTC